This paragraph reports one T cell receptor beta chain. Its specificity is unknown. The CDR3 covers 11 residues. Per the germline V gene, CDR1 is GTSNPN and CDR2 is SVGIG (reference sequence). With 0 bases removed from V and 8 bases from J, the gap between germline ends came to 5 bases. The record originates from a study of CD8 T cells in Susac syndrome. CD8+ and CD4+ T cells from blood underwent TCR beta sequencing, which was carried out in a high-throughput format. Negative isolation yielded the CD8+ and CD4+ T cells, while FACS enriched the TEMRA cells. Study-wide findings and caveats: The number of individuals included in the study's TCR sequencing and HLA analysis was acknowledged as relatively small.

Random hexamers primed reverse transcription of about 0.45 to 1 ug RNA. TCRdb called the immunoSEQ multiplex PCR reads again in MiXCR, with one record for every CDR3 protein. This table has a few hundred thousand distinct CDR3 sequences, just over 90% appearing once. The V call is TRBV30, the J call TRBJ2-1; D unclear. The sequenced sample consisted of CD4+ T cells from PBMCs. The clonotype comes from a human donor with multiple sclerosis. In nucleotides, the CDR3 is TGTGCCTGGAGTGTACTGGATGAGCAGTTCTTC. Translation: CAWSVLDEQFF.